Each of the 15 T cell receptor beta chains below was sequenced from the same sample in a study of molecular identifiers for immune sequencing clone quantification (dated by TCRdb to 2016 to 2019). Library prep was done by PCR. TCRdb lists the instrument as Illumina MiSeq. TCRdb reprocessed the public reads (quality trimming at Q25 with fastp, clone calling with MiXCR) and kept in-frame beta chains. When rows share a CDR3 protein, they turn into one entry using the most common DNA and genes. This sample holds about 36,000 distinct CDR3 sequences; 15% to 20% were observed only once. About 6.9% of the sample rests with the top ten. Sequencing used naive CD8+ T cells from blood, with Jurkat cell RNA spiked in. The cell subset or site label corresponds to: FACS-sorted CD8+CD4-CCR7+CD45RA+ naive T cells. Receptors were obtained from a human donor in good health. Some libraries in this study had Jurkat cell RNA spiked in.

With regard to this clonotype: This could be a read error, since a much larger clone is one nucleotide away. The rearrangement joins TRBV28 to TRBJ2-1; D might be TRBD1 or TRBD2, each matching 5 bases. CDR1 MDHEN and CDR2 SYDVKM come from the germline V gene. There are 13 residues in the CDR3. The CDR3 DNA follows: TGTGCCAGCTCCGGGGCCGGGGCCAATGAGCAGTCCTTC. Protein product: CASSGAGANEQSF.

This clonotype was picked up many times. DNA for the CDR3: TGTGCCAGCAGAAAGGAAAACAGCCCCTACGAGCAGTACTTC. The encoded protein is CASRKENSPYEQYF. The chain combines TRBV2 with TRBJ2-7; D call uncertain. V lost 6 bases to trimming and J lost 2 bases, with 14 bases between them. CDR1 SNHLY and CDR2 FYNNEI come from the germline V gene. The CDR3 extends over 14 amino acids.

This clonotype was observed a few times. V usage is TRBV20-1 and J usage is TRBJ2-3; 15 bases match TRBD2. Germline lookup yields CDR1 DFQATT and CDR2 SNEGSKA (reference sequence). J gave up 1 base and V 6 bases, and 8 bases lay outside the gene matches. This CDR3 has 17 residues. The CDR3 coding sequence is TGCAGTGCACGGGGACTAGCGGGAGGTATTGGCACAGATACGCAGTATTTT. This codes for CSARGLAGGIGTDTQYF.

The chain combines TRBV20-1 with TRBJ2-3; the D call may be TRBD1 or TRBD2 (7 bases each). The CDR3 has 16 residues. Trimming removed 3 bases from V and 5 bases from J, with 21 bases in between. In germline, CDR1 is DFQATT, CDR2 SNEGSKA (reference sequence). This CDR3 is CSARGPETGRGDTQYF. The CDR3 DNA is TGCAGTGCTAGGGGGCCGGAGACAGGGAGGGGAGATACGCAGTATTTT.

This clonotype was detected only once. It may be a read error: a sequence one base away is much more abundant. J is TRBJ2-7 and V is TRBV28; 8 bases align to TRBD2. The CDR3 covers 16 residues. Unmatched junction bases numbered 16, after V lost 3 bases and J lost 9 bases. Germline values: CDR1 MDHEN, CDR2 SYDVKM. As DNA, the CDR3 is TGTGCCAGCAGTTTTCCTGCACCGGGAGGGGGTAACGGGCAGTACTTC. Translating gives CASSFPAPGGGNGQYF.

This clonotype has a handful of counts. The chain joins TRBV19 to TRBJ1-5; no clear D. V was cut by 5 bases and J by 7 bases, with 12 bases left in between. CDR3 length: 13 amino acids. Germline CDR1 and CDR2: LNHDA and SQIVND (reference sequence). CDR3 protein: CASSPRSGQPQHF. In DNA, the CDR3 is TGTGCCAGTAGTCCCCGGTCCGGGCAGCCCCAGCATTTT. Full variable domain (rest looked up from reference TRBV19 and TRBJ1-5): DGGITQSPKYLFRKEGQNVTLSCEQNLNHDAMYWYRQDPGQGLRLIYYSQIVNDFQKGDIAEGYSVSREKKESFPLTVTSAQKNPTAFYLCASSPRSGQPQHFGDGTRLSIL.

This clonotype was seen ten or more times. The CDR3 DNA reads as TGTGCCAGCAGCCACGACCCGGGCCCCAACACTGAAGCTTTCTTT. Its translation is CASSHDPGPNTEAFF. The rearrangement joins TRBV4-2 to TRBJ1-1; no firm D call. CDR3 length: 15 amino acids. Germline CDR1 LGHNA, CDR2 YNFKEQ. The V end was cut by 3 bases, the J end by 2 bases, with 13 bases between.

Of note for this clonotype: A much larger clonotype is one base distant, so this may be a read error. The chain's CDR3 is CATSRGNCNEQFF. The CDR3 nucleotides read TGTGCCACCAGCAGAGGTAATTGCAATGAGCAGTTCTTC. The chain has TRBV15 and TRBJ2-1; D call uncertain. V lost 1 base and J 6 bases, leaving 7 bases between the germline ends. Germline values: CDR1 LNHNV, CDR2 YYDKDF (reference sequence). The length of the CDR3 is 13 residues.

This clonotype was observed many times. V usage is TRBV7-8 and J usage is TRBJ2-1; TRBD2 matches 7 bases. The CDR3 runs 15 residues. V was clipped by 6 bases and J by 3 bases; unmatched bases: 8. CDR1 is SGHVS and CDR2 is FQNEAQ in the germline V gene. DNA for the CDR3: TGTGCCAGCAGTTTTCCGGCGGGAGTCTACAATGAGCAGTTCTTC. Its translation is CASSFPAGVYNEQFF.

There are many counts of this clonotype. V and J are TRBV5-1 and TRBJ1-6, with D hard to call. This CDR3 has 13 amino acids. CDR1 is SGHRS, CDR2 YFSETQ, per germline. The V and J ends lost 0 bases and 7 bases respectively, with 5 bases between them. CDR3 DNA: TGCGCCAGCAGCTTGGGGGGAAATTCACCCCTCCACTTT. Translated: CASSLGGNSPLHF.

As regards this clonotype: Possible read error: a much larger clone is one base away. The chain uses TRBV28 and TRBJ1-1, with a weak D call TRBD1 (5 bases). CDR1 and CDR2 (germline): MDHEN, SYDVKM. The CDR3 contains 13 residues. The CDR3 here is CASSLIGGTEALF. Written as DNA, the CDR3 is TGTGCCAGCAGTTTAATTGGGGGAACTGAAGCTCTCTTT.

This clonotype has a count of ten or more. The V call is TRBV7-9, the J call TRBJ2-1; no firm D call. Trimming took 5 bases from V and 9 from J, leaving 23 bases between them. This CDR3 contains 16 residues. The V gene's germline CDR1 is SEHNR and CDR2 FQNEAQ (reference sequence). The CDR3 here is CASSPMGPTAVSEQFF. The CDR3 nucleotides are TGTGCCAGCAGCCCGATGGGCCCCACGGCTGTATCTGAGCAGTTCTTC. The variable domain in full, with the rest retrieved from reference TRBV7-9 and TRBJ2-1, is DTGVSQNPRHKITKRGQNVTFRCDPISEHNRLYWYRQTLGQGPEFLTYFQNEAQLEKSRLLSDRFSAERPKGSFSTLEIQRTEQGDSAMYLCASSPMGPTAVSEQFFGPGTRLTVL.

Only a few counts were recorded for this clonotype. This may come from a read error, since a much larger clone is one base off. The chain uses TRBV5-1 and TRBJ2-7; D gene unclear. V was cut by 2 bases and J by 1 base, with 19 bases left in between. The germline V gene encodes CDR1 SGHRS and CDR2 YFSETQ. CDR3 length: 17 residues. In DNA form, the CDR3 reads TGCGCCAGCAGCTTAAGCCGACCAGGAGCCTTATCCTACGAGCAGTACTTC. This codes for CASSLSRPGALSYEQYF.

There are many counts of this clonotype. The V and J genes are TRBV4-3 and TRBJ2-2, with no clear D. V was cut by 0 bases and J by 8 bases, with 13 bases left in between. From germline, CDR1 is LGHNA and CDR2 YSLEER. The CDR3 covers 15 residues. The CDR3 DNA follows: TGCGCCAGCAGCCAAGATGTACTGCTGGTGGGGGAGCTGTTTTTT. The encoded protein is CASSQDVLLVGELFF.

The genes are TRBV7-9 and TRBJ2-5; TRBD2 matches at 10 bases. The CDR3 spans 17 residues. The germline V gene has CDR1 SEHNR and CDR2 FQNEAQ (reference sequence). V dropped 7 bases and J dropped 2; count of bases not matched to a gene: 13. The CDR3 DNA sequence: TGTGCCAGCACTTACCTGGAGCGGGAGGGTGAACAAGAGACCCAGTACTTC. Translated: CASTYLEREGEQETQYF.